This T cell receptor beta chain emerged from a study of T-cell memory formation after mild COVID-19. Study observations and caveats: Nothing showed for sure that second-wave clones peaking on day 37 were SARS-CoV-2 specific.

TCRdb used MiXCR to reprocess the 5' RACE reads, holding one entry per CDR3 protein. The data show 110,000 or so distinct CDR3 sequences, with about 24% seen just once and around 40% held by the top ten. The CDR3 length is 12 residues. Looked up from germline, CDR1 is MNHEY and CDR2 is SMNVEV (reference sequence). V was shortened by 4 bases and J by 3 bases, with 7 bases between the two germline ends. Comment on this clonotype: Its antigen is unidentified.

The chain is built from TRBV27 and TRBJ2-7; D uncertain. This receptor was taken from a man younger than 30 who had mild COVID-19 (a few samples of this study predate the infection). Cell type and time point are not known. Sequencing input: PBMCs or a T cell subset sorted from them (not recorded which). CDR3 region: CASSSGGYEQYF. The CDR3 DNA follows: TGTGCCAGCAGTTCAGGCGGCTACGAGCAGTACTTC.